What follows are 29 T cell receptor beta chains derived from one specimen sequenced in a study of blood T cell repertoires in COVID-19. Sequenced by immunoSEQ multiplex PCR; TCRdb stores in-frame clones only, minus some. The table shows fewer than 150,000 clones, with roughly 84% occurring only once. The sequencing sample was made of peripheral blood. The receptors were sampled from a man aged 35 to 55 with acute or convalescent COVID-19.

In its sample, this clone was seen a few times. The rearrangement links TRBV14 to TRBJ2-7; 8 positions agree with TRBD1. The ends lost 2 bases at V and 3 bases at J; junction bases unmatched: 9. Germline V lookup: CDR1 SGHDN, CDR2 FVKESK. The length of the CDR3 is 16 residues. The chain's CDR3 is CASSQTGDRIYYEQYF. CDR3 bases: TGTGCCAGCAGCCAAACCGGGGACAGGATATACTACGAGCAGTACTTC.

V and J are TRBV6-5 and TRBJ1-4; 8 bases map to TRBD1. Germline-derived CDR1 and CDR2 are MNHEY and SVGAGI. The J segment lost 8 bases and the V segment lost 0 bases, leaving 5 bases of the junction unmatched. CDR3 length equals 15 residues. CDR3 region: CASSYSRTGNEKLFF. CDR3 coding DNA: TGTGCCAGCAGTTACTCGAGGACAGGGAACGAAAAACTGTTTTTT.

The chain employs TRBV9 and TRBJ1-1; 9 nucleotides match TRBD1. Germline lookup yields CDR1 SGDLS and CDR2 YYNGEE. The trim removed 4 bases at V and 3 bases at J, leaving 7 bases unmatched. The CDR3 has 15 residues. This CDR3 reads CASSPRTGEDTEAFF. CDR3 nucleotides: TGTGCCAGCAGCCCCCGGACAGGGGAAGACACTGAAGCTTTCTTT.

V is TRBV6-5 and J is TRBJ1-2; 9 bases are shared with TRBD1. CDR3 length: 15 amino acids. V dropped 7 bases and J dropped 5; count of bases not matched to a gene: 11. Germline V gene lookup returns CDR1 MNHEY and CDR2 SVGAGI. CDR3 coding DNA: TGTGCCAGCAAAACACCGGGACAGGGTGATTATGGCTACACCTTC. Translation gives CASKTPGQGDYGYTF.

This chain uses TRBV5-1 with TRBJ1-1, with a tentative D call TRBD1 (5 bases). V was pared by 4 bases and J by 1 base, with 14 bases between. This CDR3 spans 15 amino acids. CDR1 is SGHRS, CDR2 YFSETQ, per germline. This CDR3 reads CASSPIQGGNTEAFF. The CDR3 DNA is TGCGCCAGCAGCCCGATTCAGGGAGGGAACACTGAAGCTTTCTTT.

The CDR3 bases are TGTGCCAGCAGCTTAGACCCTGGCCTTATGGCTTCACCCCTCCACTTT. It is translated as CASSLDPGLMASPLHF. The J gene is TRBJ1-6, the V gene TRBV7-2; unclear D gene. The CDR3 is 16 residues long. Germline-derived CDR1 and CDR2 are SGHTA and FQGNSA. The V end lost 1 base, the J end lost 9 bases, and 16 bases lay between the germline ends.

This clone was found a few times. This chain uses TRBV7-9 with TRBJ2-7, with 11 bases lining up with TRBD1. This CDR3 is built from 15 residues. Trimming removed 5 bases from V and 1 base from J; junction bases left unmatched: 4. CDR1 and CDR2 from the germline V gene are SEHNR and FQNEAQ (reference sequence). In nucleotides, the CDR3 is TGTGCCAGCAGCGGAGGGACAGGGGGTTCCTACGAGCAGTACTTC. Translation: CASSGGTGGSYEQYF.

This sequence joins TRBV24-1 and TRBJ1-3; D is uncertain. CDR3 length equals 19 residues. Trimming took off 3 bases at V and 8 bases at J, with 28 bases between the two ends. The germline gives CDR1 KGHDR, CDR2 SFDVKD. The CDR3 coding sequence is TGTGCCACCAGTGATCCCCCCCTGCCCCGGGATACACCTAGGGACACCATATATTTT. It yields the protein CATSDPPLPRDTPRDTIYF.

This chain uses TRBV19 with TRBJ1-2; 7 bases align to TRBD1. Germline CDR1 and CDR2: LNHDA and SQIVND (reference sequence). The CDR3 covers 14 residues. V dropped 5 bases and J dropped 2; count of bases not matched to a gene: 5. The CDR3 DNA is TGTGCCAGTAGTGGACCGGGACAGAACTATGGCTACACCTTC. Its protein product is CASSGPGQNYGYTF.

The chain combines TRBV7-9 with TRBJ1-1; no clear D gene. Deletions cut 1 base from V and 10 bases from J, with 7 bases between. The CDR3 sequence is 11 residues long. Germline V gives CDR1 SEHNR, CDR2 FQNEAQ (reference sequence). The CDR3 bases are TGTGCCAGCAGCTTAGGGCAAGTAGCTTTCTTT. Protein product: CASSLGQVAFF. The full variable domain, in which reference TRBV7-9 and TRBJ1-1 provide the parts outside the CDR3, is DTGVSQNPRHKITKRGQNVTFRCDPISEHNRLYWYRQTLGQGPEFLTYFQNEAQLEKSRLLSDRFSAERPKGSFSTLEIQRTEQGDSAMYLCASSLGQVAFFGQGTRLTVV.

The gene calls are TRBV3-1 (or the pseudogene TRBV3-2) and TRBJ2-3; maybe TRBD2 (6 bases). This CDR3 contains 15 residues. CDR1 LGHDT and CDR2 YNNKEL come from the germline V gene (reference sequence). Deletions cut 0 bases from V and 6 bases from J, with 13 bases between. The DNA of the CDR3 is TGTGCCAGCAGCCAAGAGGGGCGGGGATGGGATACGCAGTATTTT. It yields the protein CASSQEGRGWDTQYF.

The rearrangement links TRBV5-4 to TRBJ2-2; 8 positions match TRBD1. CDR1 and CDR2 from the germline V gene are SGHNT and YYREEE (reference sequence). The CDR3 runs 17 residues. Losses at the gene ends were 4 bases for V and 0 bases for J; bases not matched to a gene: 8. The CDR3 nucleotides are TGTGCCAGCAGCCCGATTCAGGGGGCATCGAACACCGGGGAGCTGTTTTTT. Amino acids: CASSPIQGASNTGELFF.

The chain employs TRBV9 and TRBJ2-1; 8 bases are a match to TRBD2. The CDR3 is 15 residues long. V shed 3 bases and J 5 bases; nucleotides not matched to a gene: 7. Germline loops: CDR1 SGDLS, CDR2 YYNGEE. The chain's CDR3 is CASSAGLAGHNEQFF. The CDR3, as DNA: TGTGCCAGCAGCGCCGGACTAGCCGGCCACAATGAGCAGTTCTTC.

The chain employs TRBV7-2 and TRBJ1-1; no reliable D call. The length of the CDR3 is 13 residues. Germline V gives CDR1 SGHTA, CDR2 FQGNSA. Trimming stripped 5 bases from V and 2 bases from J, with 9 bases between. This chain's CDR3 is CASSRQGNTEAFF. The CDR3 DNA reads TGTGCCAGCAGCAGACAAGGTAACACTGAAGCTTTCTTT.

The chain combines TRBV6-6 with TRBJ2-1; 9 nucleotides align to TRBD2. The CDR3 length is 20 residues. V was clipped by 5 bases and J by 4 bases; unmatched bases: 21. Germline CDR1 and CDR2: MNHNY and SVGAGI (reference sequence). CDR3 in DNA: TGTGCCAGCAGTCCCCCGGGGGCGATTGGCGGGGGGGCCATGTACAATGAGCAGTTCTTC. This gives the protein CASSPPGAIGGGAMYNEQFF.

The rearrangement links TRBV30 to TRBJ1-5; no definite D call. The CDR3 is made up of 12 amino acids. Germline-derived CDR1 and CDR2 are GTSNPN and SVGIG (reference sequence). Trimming removed 1 base at V and 6 bases at J, with 7 bases between. This CDR3 is CAWSGGLQPQHF. Here the CDR3 DNA reads TGTGCCTGGAGTGGAGGACTTCAGCCCCAGCATTTT. Full variable domain (outside the CDR3, taken from reference TRBV30 and TRBJ1-5): SQTIHQWPATLVQPVGSPLSLECTVEGTSNPNLYWYRQAAGRGLQLLFYSVGIGQISSEVPQNLSASRPQDRQFILSSKKLLLSDSGFYLCAWSGGLQPQHFGDGTRLSIL.

The chain recombines TRBV19 with TRBJ1-5; D remains unclear. Germline lookup yields CDR1 LNHDA and CDR2 SQIVND (reference sequence). Trimming removed 3 bases at V and 4 bases at J, with 7 bases between. The CDR3 totals 13 residues. The CDR3 nucleotides read TGTGCCAGTAGTATCCAGTTAAATCAGCCCCAGCATTTT. This sequence encodes CASSIQLNQPQHF.

The chain links TRBV9 to TRBJ2-2, with TRBD1 matching 11 bases. This CDR3 contains 16 residues. V lost 0 bases and J lost 4; bases outside the gene matches: 2. In germline, CDR1 is SGDLS, CDR2 YYNGEE. CDR3 sequence: CASSVAGQGGTGELFF. CDR3 DNA sequence: TGTGCCAGCAGCGTAGCGGGACAGGGGGGCACCGGGGAGCTGTTTTTT.

The chain combines TRBV25-1 with TRBJ2-3; 14 bases line up with TRBD2. The CDR3 covers 18 residues. V was clipped by 6 bases and J by 0 bases; unmatched bases: 8. In germline, CDR1 is MGHDK, CDR2 SYGVNS. The CDR3: CASRAGTSGGYSTDTQYF. CDR3 in DNA: TGTGCCAGCAGAGCCGGGACTAGCGGGGGATATAGCACAGATACGCAGTATTTT.

In this sample, this clone turned up a few times. V gene TRBV19 combines with J gene TRBJ2-2, with TRBD2 matching over 10 bases. This CDR3 is built from 17 residues. The V segment lost 0 bases and the J segment 7 bases; nucleotides outside the gene matches: 8. CDR1 and CDR2 from the germline V gene are LNHDA and SQIVND (reference sequence). CDR3 region: CASSIDPGTSDGGELFF. For the CDR3, the DNA is TGTGCCAGTAGTATAGACCCCGGGACTAGCGATGGCGGGGAGCTGTTTTTT.

The chain is built from TRBV7-2 and TRBJ2-1; 7 nucleotides match TRBD2. The germline gives CDR1 SGHTA, CDR2 FQGNSA. The length of the CDR3 is 15 residues. V lost 2 bases to trimming and J lost 0 bases; unmatched junction nucleotides: 1. This chain's CDR3 is CASSLSGASYNEQFF. The CDR3 DNA follows: TGTGCCAGCAGCTTAAGCGGGGCCTCCTACAATGAGCAGTTCTTC. The variable domain in full, with the rest retrieved from reference TRBV7-2 and TRBJ2-1, is GAGVSQSPSNKVTEKGKDVELRCDPISGHTALYWYRQSLGQGLEFLIYFQGNSAPDKSGLPSDRFSAERTGGSVSTLTIQRTQQEDSAVYLCASSLSGASYNEQFFGPGTRLTVL.

The chain combines TRBV29-1 with TRBJ2-3, with 10 bases aligning to TRBD2. The CDR3 is made up of 14 amino acids. In germline, CDR1 is SQVTM, CDR2 ANQGSEA. V was pared by 4 bases and J by 5 bases, with 6 bases of the junction left unmatched. CDR3: CSVVGPSGGDTQYF. CDR3 DNA: TGCAGCGTTGTAGGTCCTAGCGGGGGAGATACGCAGTATTTT.

The rearrangement links TRBV6-5 to TRBJ2-7; TRBD2 matches 10 bases. From germline, CDR1 is MNHEY and CDR2 SVGAGI. This CDR3 comprises 16 residues. V trimming: 0 bases; J trimming: 2 bases; junction bases outside the gene matches: 4. This CDR3 reads CASSYSSGGAPYEQYF. CDR3 coding DNA: TGTGCCAGCAGTTACTCAAGCGGGGGGGCCCCCTACGAGCAGTACTTC.

This clone was seen a handful of times. The CDR3: CASSLNGGAYEQYF. The CDR3 DNA sequence: TGTGCCAGCAGCTTAAATGGAGGAGCCTACGAGCAGTACTTC. The rearrangement links TRBV11-2 to TRBJ2-7; D is possibly TRBD2 (5 bases). Per the germline V gene, CDR1 is SGHAT and CDR2 is FQNNGV. V was pared by 2 bases and J by 2 bases, with 10 bases between. This CDR3 region has 14 residues. Using reference TRBV11-2 and TRBJ2-7 for the parts outside the CDR3, the full variable domain is EAGVAQSPRYKIIEKRQSVAFWCNPISGHATLYWYQQILGQGPKLLIQFQNNGVVDDSQLPKDRFSAERLKGVDSTLKIQPAKLEDSAVYLCASSLNGGAYEQYFGPGTRLTVT.

The rearrangement joins TRBV7-9 to TRBJ1-1; 8 nucleotides agree with TRBD1. Trimming removed 4 bases from V and 0 bases from J; junction bases left unmatched: 13. CDR1 and CDR2 from the germline V gene are SEHNR and FQNEAQ (reference sequence). The CDR3 runs 18 residues. The CDR3 sequence is CASSSTAGTGPMNTEAFF. In DNA form, the CDR3 reads TGTGCCAGCAGCTCAACCGCCGGGACAGGACCCATGAACACTGAAGCTTTCTTT.

Only one count was recorded for this clone. V usage is TRBV19 and J usage is TRBJ1-3; TRBD1 matches at 10 bases. CDR3 size: 15 residues. Trimming removed 10 bases from V and 1 base from J; junction bases left unmatched: 7. Per the germline V gene, CDR1 is LNHDA and CDR2 is SQIVND (reference sequence). The CDR3 loop reads CATSRTGGSGNTIYF. In nucleotides, the CDR3 is TGTGCCACTTCCAGGACAGGGGGTTCTGGAAACACCATATATTTT.

This clone was observed a handful of times. The V and J genes are TRBV30 and TRBJ2-7; TRBD1 matches 7 bases. The trim removed 2 bases at V and 4 bases at J, leaving 8 bases unmatched. CDR1 and CDR2 (germline): GTSNPN, SVGIG (reference sequence). The CDR3 is made up of 14 amino acids. The CDR3 loop reads CAWSPGTAVYEQYF. CDR3 in DNA: TGTGCCTGGAGTCCCGGGACAGCCGTTTACGAGCAGTACTTC. The full variable domain, its missing parts supplied by reference TRBV30 and TRBJ2-7, is SQTIHQWPATLVQPVGSPLSLECTVEGTSNPNLYWYRQAAGRGLQLLFYSVGIGQISSEVPQNLSASRPQDRQFILSSKKLLLSDSGFYLCAWSPGTAVYEQYFGPGTRLTVT.

This chain uses TRBV4-1 with TRBJ2-7, with 9 bases fitting TRBD1. With 0 bases clipped from V and 9 bases from J, the junction kept 12 bases outside the gene matches. CDR3 length equals 16 residues. Germline V CDR1 and CDR2: MGHRA, YSYEKL. Written as DNA, the CDR3 is TGCGCCAGCAGCCAAGATAAGGGACAGGGTAAACCCCGGCAGTACTTC. Residues: CASSQDKGQGKPRQYF.

The V gene is TRBV4-1, the J gene TRBJ2-3, with 8 positions matching TRBD2. With 7 bases clipped from V and 0 bases from J, the junction kept 6 bases outside the gene matches. The CDR3 is 15 amino acids. The germline gives CDR1 MGHRA, CDR2 YSYEKL. CDR3 residues: CASKRGGGSTDTQYF. For the CDR3, the DNA is TGCGCCAGCAAGAGGGGCGGGGGGAGCACAGATACGCAGTATTTT.